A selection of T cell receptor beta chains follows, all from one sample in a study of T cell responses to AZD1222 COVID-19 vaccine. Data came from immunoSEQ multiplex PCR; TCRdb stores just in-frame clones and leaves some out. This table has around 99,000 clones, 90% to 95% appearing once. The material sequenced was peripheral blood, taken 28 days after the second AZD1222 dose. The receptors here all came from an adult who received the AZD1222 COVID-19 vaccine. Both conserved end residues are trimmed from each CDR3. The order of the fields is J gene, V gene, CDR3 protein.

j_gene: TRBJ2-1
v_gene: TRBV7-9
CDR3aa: ASSPGLAGDHEQF

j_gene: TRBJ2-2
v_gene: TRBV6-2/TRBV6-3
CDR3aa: ASSYGQGAVGELF

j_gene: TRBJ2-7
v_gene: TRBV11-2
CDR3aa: ASSLDRVNEQY

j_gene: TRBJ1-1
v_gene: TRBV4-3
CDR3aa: ASSPRTATEAF

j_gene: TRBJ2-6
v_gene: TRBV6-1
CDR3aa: ASSEHLSGANVLT

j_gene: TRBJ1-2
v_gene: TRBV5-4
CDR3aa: ASSPSRGFDYGYT

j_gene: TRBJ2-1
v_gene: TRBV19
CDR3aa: ASSMRQGGAGGKDEQF

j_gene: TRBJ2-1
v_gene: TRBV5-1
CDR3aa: ASERTGSSYNEQF

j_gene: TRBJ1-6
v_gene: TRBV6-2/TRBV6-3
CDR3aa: ASSFVGSPLH

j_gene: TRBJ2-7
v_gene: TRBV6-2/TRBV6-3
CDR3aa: ASSPPRGRTLSYEQY

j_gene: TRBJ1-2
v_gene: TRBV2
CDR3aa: ASSGPRRDGYGYT

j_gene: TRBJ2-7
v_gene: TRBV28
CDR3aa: ASSRLGLAGGYEQY

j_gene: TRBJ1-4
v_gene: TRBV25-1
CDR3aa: ASSERQSSPTNEKLF

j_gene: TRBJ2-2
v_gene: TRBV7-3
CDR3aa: ASRETGETGELF

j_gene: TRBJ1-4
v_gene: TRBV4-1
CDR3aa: ASSQVWAGGNEKLF

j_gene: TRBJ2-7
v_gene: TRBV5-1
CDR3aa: ASSLWGDEQY

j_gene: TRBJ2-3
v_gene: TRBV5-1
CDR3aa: ASKSGTATDTQY

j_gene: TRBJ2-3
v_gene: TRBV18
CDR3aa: ASSPGRVPDTQY

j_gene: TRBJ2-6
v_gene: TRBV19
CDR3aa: ASSSRTGGGSGANVLT

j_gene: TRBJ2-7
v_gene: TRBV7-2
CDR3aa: ASRRTEHYEQY

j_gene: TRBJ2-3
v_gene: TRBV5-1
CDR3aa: ASSEFSGGTDTQY

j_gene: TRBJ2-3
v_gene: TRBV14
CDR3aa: ASSLADTQY

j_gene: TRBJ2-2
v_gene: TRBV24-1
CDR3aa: ATSDRTGTGELF

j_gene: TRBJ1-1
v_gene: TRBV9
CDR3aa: ASSVEMNTEAF

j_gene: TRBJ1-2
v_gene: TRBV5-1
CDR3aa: ASSQDAGIYT

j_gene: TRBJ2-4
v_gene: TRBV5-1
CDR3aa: ASSSFDRVKNIQY

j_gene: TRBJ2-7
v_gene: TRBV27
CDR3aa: ASSFRDRGYEQY

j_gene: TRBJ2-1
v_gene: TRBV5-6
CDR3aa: ASSLGQGSYNEQF

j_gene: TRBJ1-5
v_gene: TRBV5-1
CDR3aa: ASSLWDSSNQPQH

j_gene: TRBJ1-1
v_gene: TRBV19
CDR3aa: ASISRDIDTEAF

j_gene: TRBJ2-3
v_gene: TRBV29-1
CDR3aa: SVGANTDTQY

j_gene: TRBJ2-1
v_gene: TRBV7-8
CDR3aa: ASSSATTTRVDEQF

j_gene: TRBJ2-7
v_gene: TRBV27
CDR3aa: ASSSTDGIHYEQY

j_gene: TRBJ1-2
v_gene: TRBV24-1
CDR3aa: ATAPGGDYGYT

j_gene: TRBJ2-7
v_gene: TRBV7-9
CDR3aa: ASSRRDPIYEQY

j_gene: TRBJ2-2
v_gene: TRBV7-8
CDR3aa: ASRRTGQKTGELF

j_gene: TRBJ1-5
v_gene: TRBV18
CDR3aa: ASSLGTDPNQPQH

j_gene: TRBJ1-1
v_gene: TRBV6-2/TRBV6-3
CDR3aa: ASSYSVMGQRNTEAF

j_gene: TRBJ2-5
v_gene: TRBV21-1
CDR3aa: ATPKRSLSGGETQY

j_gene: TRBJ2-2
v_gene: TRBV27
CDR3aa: ASSVPSGWGNTGELF

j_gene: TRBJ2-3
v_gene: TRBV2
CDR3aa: ASSGFQTGFSTDTQY

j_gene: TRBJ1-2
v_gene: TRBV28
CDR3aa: ASSWANYGYT

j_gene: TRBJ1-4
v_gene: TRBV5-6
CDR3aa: ASSIRRGTGAEKLF